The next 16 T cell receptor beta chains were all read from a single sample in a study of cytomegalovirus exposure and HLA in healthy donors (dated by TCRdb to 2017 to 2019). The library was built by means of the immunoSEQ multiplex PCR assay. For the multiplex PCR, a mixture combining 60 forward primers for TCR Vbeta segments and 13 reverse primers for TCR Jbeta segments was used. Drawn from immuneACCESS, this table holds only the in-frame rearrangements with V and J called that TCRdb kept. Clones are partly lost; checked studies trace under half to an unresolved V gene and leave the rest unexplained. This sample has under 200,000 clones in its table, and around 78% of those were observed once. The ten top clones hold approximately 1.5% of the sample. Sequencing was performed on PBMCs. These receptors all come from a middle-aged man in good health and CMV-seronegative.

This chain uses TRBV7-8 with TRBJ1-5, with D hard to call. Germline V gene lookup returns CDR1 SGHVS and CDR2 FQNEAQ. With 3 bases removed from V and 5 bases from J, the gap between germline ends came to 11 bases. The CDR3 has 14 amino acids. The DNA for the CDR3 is TGTGCCAGCAGCTTCGGCCTAGGCTATCAGCCCCAGCATTTT. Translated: CASSFGLGYQPQHF.

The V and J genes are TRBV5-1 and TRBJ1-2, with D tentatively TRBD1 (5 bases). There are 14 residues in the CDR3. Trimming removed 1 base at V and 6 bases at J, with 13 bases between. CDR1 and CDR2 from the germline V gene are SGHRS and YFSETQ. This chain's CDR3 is CASSLMGRGNGYTF. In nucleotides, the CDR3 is TGCGCCAGCAGCTTGATGGGGCGCGGTAATGGCTACACCTTC.

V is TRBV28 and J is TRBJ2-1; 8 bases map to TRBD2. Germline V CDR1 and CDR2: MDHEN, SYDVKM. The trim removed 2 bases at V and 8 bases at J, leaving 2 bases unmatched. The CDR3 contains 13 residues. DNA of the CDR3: TGTGCCAGCAGTTTAACTAGCGGCGATGAGCAGTTCTTC. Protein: CASSLTSGDEQFF.

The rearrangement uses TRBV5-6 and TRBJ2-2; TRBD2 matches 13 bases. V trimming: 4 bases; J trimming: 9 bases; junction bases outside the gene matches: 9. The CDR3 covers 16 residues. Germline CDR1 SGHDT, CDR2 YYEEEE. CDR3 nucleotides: TGTGCCAGCAGCATCGGACTAGCGGGAGTAATTCGGGAGCTGTTTTTT. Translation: CASSIGLAGVIRELFF.

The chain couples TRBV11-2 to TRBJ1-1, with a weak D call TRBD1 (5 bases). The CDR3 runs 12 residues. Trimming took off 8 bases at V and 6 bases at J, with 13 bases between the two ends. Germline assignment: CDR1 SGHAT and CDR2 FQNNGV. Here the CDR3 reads CASSLRGAEAFF. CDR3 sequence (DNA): TGTGCCAGCTCCCTGCGGGGCGCTGAAGCTTTCTTT.

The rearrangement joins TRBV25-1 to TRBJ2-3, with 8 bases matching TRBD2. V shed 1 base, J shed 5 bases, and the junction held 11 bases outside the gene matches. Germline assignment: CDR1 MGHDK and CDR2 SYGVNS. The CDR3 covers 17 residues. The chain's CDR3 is CASSELTSGSYRDTQYF. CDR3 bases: TGTGCCAGCAGTGAATTAACGAGCGGGAGTTACAGAGATACGCAGTATTTT.

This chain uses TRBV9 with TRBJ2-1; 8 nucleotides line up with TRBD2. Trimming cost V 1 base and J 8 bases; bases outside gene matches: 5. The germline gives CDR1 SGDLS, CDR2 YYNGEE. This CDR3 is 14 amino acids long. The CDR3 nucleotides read TGTGCCAGCAGCGTAAGCGGGAGCGGGGATGAGCAGTTCTTC. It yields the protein CASSVSGSGDEQFF.

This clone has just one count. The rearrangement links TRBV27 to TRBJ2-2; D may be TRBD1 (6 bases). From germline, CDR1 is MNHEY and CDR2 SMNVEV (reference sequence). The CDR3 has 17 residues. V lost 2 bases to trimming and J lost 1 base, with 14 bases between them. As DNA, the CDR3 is TGTGCCAGCAGTTTAGGCCTGACAGGTTGGAACACCGGGGAGCTGTTTTTT. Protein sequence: CASSLGLTGWNTGELFF.

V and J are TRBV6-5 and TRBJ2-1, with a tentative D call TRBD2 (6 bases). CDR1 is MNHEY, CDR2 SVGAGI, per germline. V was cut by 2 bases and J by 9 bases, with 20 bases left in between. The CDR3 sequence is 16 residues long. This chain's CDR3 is CASSYSLGTGETEQFF. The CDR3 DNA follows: TGTGCCAGCAGTTACAGTTTGGGGACTGGGGAGACTGAGCAGTTCTTC.

The DNA of the CDR3 is TGTGCCAGTAGAAGTCCGGGACAGGGGGCTGAAAAACTGTTTTTT. Its protein product is CASRSPGQGAEKLFF. This sequence joins TRBV19 and TRBJ1-4, with 12 bases fitting TRBD1. Losses at the gene ends were 6 bases for V and 7 bases for J; bases not matched to a gene: 6. The CDR3 covers 15 residues. Germline loops: CDR1 LNHDA, CDR2 SQIVND (reference sequence).

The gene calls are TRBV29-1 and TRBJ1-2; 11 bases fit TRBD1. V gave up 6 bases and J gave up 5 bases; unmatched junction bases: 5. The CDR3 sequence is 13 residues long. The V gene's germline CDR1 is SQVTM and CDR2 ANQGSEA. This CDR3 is CSVPGQGGYGYTF. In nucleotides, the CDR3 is TGCAGCGTCCCGGGACAGGGGGGGTATGGCTACACCTTC. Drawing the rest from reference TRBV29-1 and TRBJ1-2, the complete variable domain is SAVISQKPSRDICQRGTSLTIQCQVDSQVTMMFWYRQQPGQSLTLIATANQGSEATYESGFVIDKFPISRPNLTFSTLTVSNMSPEDSSIYLCSVPGQGGYGYTFGSGTRLTVV.

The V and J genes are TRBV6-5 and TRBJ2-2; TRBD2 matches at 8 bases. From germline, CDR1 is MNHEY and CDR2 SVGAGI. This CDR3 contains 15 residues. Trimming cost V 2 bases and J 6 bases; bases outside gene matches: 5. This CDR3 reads CASSYREGPSGELFF. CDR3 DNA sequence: TGTGCCAGCAGTTACCGGGAGGGCCCCTCCGGGGAGCTGTTTTTT.

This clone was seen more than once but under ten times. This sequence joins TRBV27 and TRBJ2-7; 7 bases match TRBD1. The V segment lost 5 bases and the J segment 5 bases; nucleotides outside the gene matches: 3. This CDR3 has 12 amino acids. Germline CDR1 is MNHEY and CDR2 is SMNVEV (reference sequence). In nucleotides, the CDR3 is TGTGCCAGCAGTAACAGGGGAAACGAGCAGTACTTC. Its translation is CASSNRGNEQYF.

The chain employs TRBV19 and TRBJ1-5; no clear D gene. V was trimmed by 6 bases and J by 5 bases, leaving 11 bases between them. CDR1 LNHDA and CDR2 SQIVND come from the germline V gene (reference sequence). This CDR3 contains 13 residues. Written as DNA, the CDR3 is TGTGCCAGTAGCCCGCAGAAAGATCAGCCCCAGCATTTT. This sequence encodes CASSPQKDQPQHF.

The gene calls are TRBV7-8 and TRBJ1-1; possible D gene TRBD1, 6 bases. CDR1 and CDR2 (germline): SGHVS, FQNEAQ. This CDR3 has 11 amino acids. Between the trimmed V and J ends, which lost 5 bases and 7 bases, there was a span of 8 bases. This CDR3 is CASSVDSEAFF. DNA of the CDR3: TGTGCCAGCAGCGTGGACAGTGAAGCTTTCTTT.

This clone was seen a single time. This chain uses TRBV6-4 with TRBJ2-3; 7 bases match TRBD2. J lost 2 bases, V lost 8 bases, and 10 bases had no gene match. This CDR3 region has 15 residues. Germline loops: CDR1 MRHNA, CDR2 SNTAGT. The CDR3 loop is CASRRISGATDTQYF. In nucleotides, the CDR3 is TGTGCCAGCCGGCGAATAAGCGGGGCCACAGATACGCAGTATTTT.